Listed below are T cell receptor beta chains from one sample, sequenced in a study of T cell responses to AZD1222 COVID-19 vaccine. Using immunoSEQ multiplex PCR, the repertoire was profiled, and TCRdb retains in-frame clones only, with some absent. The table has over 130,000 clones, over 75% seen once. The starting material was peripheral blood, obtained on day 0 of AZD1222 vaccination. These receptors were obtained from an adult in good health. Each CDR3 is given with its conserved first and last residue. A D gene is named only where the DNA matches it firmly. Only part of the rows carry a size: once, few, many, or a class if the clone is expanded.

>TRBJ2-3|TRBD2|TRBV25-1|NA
CASSDGLAGLGADTQYF
TGTGCCAGCAGTGACGGACTAGCGGGACTGGGGGCAGATACGCAGTATTTT
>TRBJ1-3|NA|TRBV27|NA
CASSSLQGLFSGNTIYF
TGTGCCAGCAGTTCGCTTCAGGGACTTTTCTCTGGAAACACCATATATTTT
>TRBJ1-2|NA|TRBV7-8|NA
CASSLRVPSYGYTF
TGTGCCAGCAGCCTCAGGGTTCCAAGTTATGGCTACACCTTC
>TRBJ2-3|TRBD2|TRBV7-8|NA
CASSPRTSDGTDTQYF
TGTGCCAGCAGCCCCCGGACTAGCGATGGCACAGATACGCAGTATTTT
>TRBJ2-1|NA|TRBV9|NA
CASSVGGALNNEQFF
TGTGCCAGCAGCGTTGGGGGAGCGCTAAACAATGAGCAGTTCTTC
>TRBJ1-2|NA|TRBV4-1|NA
CASSQIGQRYYGYTF
TGCGCCAGCAGCCAAATAGGGCAGCGCTACTATGGCTACACCTTC
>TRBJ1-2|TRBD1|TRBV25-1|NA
CASSESGGAYGYTF
TGTGCCAGCAGTGAATCAGGGGGCGCCTATGGCTACACCTTC
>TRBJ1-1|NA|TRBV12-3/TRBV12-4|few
CASSLGNTEAFF
TGTGCCAGCAGTTTAGGGAACACTGAAGCTTTCTTT
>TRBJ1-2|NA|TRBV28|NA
CASSLLFDRTYSNYGYTF
TGTGCCAGCAGTTTACTCTTTGACAGGACTTACTCAAACTATGGCTACACCTTC
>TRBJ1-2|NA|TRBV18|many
CASSHRTEQYNYGYTF
TGTGCCAGCTCACACCGGACAGAACAATACAACTATGGCTACACCTTC
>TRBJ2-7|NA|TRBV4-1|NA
CASSQDPGISYEQYF
TGCGCCAGCAGCCAAGATCCCGGGATCTCCTACGAGCAGTACTTC
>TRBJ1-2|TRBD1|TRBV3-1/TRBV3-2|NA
CASSQDPGQGSRDF
TGTGCCAGCAGCCAAGATCCGGGACAGGGGTCGAGAGACTTC
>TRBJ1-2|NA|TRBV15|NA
CATSARVGADGYTF
TGTGCCACCAGCGCCAGGGTTGGCGCGGATGGCTACACCTTC
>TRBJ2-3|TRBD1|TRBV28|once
CASKQGAKDTQYF
TGTGCCAGCAAGCAGGGGGCAAAAGATACGCAGTATTTT
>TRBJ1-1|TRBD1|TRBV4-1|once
CASSRGQGPTEAFF
TGCGCCAGCAGTCGCGGACAGGGACCCACTGAAGCTTTCTTT
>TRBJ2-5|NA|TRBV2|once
CASSELPRKQETQYF
TGTGCCAGCAGTGAACTCCCCAGGAAGCAAGAGACCCAGTACTTC
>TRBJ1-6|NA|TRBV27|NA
CASSPGQFIKGNNSPLHF
TGTGCCAGCAGCCCAGGACAGTTTATAAAGGGGAATAATTCACCCCTCCACTTT
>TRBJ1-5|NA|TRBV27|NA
CASMEGGLGNQPQHF
TGTGCCAGCATGGAGGGGGGGCTCGGCAATCAGCCCCAGCATTTT
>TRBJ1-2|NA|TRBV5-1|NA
CASSLSTPGIHYTF
TGCGCCAGCAGCTTGTCCACACCGGGGATACACTACACCTTC